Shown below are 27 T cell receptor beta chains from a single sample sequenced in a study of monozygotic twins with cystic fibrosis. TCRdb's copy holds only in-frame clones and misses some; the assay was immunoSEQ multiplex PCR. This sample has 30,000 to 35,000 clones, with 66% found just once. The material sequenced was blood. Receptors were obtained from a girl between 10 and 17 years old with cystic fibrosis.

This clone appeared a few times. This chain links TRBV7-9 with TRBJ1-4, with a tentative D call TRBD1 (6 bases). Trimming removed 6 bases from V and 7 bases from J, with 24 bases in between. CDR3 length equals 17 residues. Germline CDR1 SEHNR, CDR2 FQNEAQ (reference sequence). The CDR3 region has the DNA TGTGCCAGCAGAAGGGGAGGGGGAGGTGCTTCGGTTGAAAAACTGTTTTTT. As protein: CASRRGGGGASVEKLFF.

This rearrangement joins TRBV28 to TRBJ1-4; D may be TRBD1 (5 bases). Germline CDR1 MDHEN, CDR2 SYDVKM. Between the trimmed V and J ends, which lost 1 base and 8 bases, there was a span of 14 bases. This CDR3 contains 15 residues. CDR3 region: CASSLSAGRGEKLFF. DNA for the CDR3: TGTGCCAGCAGTTTATCGGCAGGGAGAGGCGAAAAACTGTTTTTT.

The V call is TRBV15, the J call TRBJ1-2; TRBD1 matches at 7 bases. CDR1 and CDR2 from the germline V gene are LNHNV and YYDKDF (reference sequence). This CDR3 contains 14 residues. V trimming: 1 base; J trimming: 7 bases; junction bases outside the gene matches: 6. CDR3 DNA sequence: TGTGCCACCAGCAGAGGAGACAGGGAGGGTGGCTACACCTTC. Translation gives CATSRGDREGGYTF.

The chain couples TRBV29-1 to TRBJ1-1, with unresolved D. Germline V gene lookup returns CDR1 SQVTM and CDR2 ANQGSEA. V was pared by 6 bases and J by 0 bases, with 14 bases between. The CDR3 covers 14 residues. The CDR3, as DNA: TGCAGCGTCGCATTGAAGGCCTTGAACACTGAAGCTTTCTTT. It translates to CSVALKALNTEAFF.

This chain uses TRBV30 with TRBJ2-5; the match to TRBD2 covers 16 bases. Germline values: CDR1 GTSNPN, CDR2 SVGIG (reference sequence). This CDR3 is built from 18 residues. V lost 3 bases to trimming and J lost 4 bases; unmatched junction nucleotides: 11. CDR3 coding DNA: TGTGCCTGGAGCCTCTCACCGGGACTAGCGGGAGGGGGAGAGACCCAGTACTTC. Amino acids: CAWSLSPGLAGGGETQYF. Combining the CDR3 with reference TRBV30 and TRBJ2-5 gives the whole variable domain SQTIHQWPATLVQPVGSPLSLECTVEGTSNPNLYWYRQAAGRGLQLLFYSVGIGQISSEVPQNLSASRPQDRQFILSSKKLLLSDSGFYLCAWSLSPGLAGGGETQYFGPGTRLLVL.

The CDR3 DNA reads TGTGCCAGCAGCCCCTATAGGGGAGGGCTATTTTACGAGCAGTACTTC. Protein sequence: CASSPYRGGLFYEQYF. The gene calls are TRBV7-2 and TRBJ2-7; 7 positions agree with TRBD2. CDR1 and CDR2 (germline): SGHTA, FQGNSA. V was pared by 5 bases and J by 4 bases, with 14 bases of the junction left unmatched. CDR3 size: 16 residues.

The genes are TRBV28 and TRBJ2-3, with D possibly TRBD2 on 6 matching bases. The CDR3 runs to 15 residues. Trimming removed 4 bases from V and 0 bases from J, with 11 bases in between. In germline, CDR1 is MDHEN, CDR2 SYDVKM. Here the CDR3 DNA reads TGTGCCAGCAGTTCTAACGGGGGAAGCACAGATACGCAGTATTTT. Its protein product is CASSSNGGSTDTQYF.

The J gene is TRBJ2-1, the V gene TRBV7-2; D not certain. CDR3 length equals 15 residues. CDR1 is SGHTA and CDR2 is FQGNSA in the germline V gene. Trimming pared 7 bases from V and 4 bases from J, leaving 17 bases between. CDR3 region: CASNLLSTVYNEQFF. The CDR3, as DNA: TGTGCCAGCAACCTTCTAAGTACTGTGTACAATGAGCAGTTCTTC.

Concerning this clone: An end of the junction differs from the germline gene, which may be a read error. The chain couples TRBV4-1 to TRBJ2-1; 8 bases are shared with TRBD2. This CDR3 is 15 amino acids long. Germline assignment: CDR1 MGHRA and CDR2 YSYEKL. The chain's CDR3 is CASSPLAGTYNEQFF. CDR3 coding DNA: TGCGCCAGCAGCCCCCTAGCGGGTACCTATAATGAGCAGTTCTTC.

The CDR3 nucleotides are TGCGCCAGCAGCCAAGGGACAGGACTCAACTATGGCTACACCTTC. Residues: CASSQGTGLNYGYTF. The chain recombines TRBV4-3 with TRBJ1-2; 7 bases are shared with TRBD1. Trimming took 1 base from V and 2 from J; bases not matched to a gene: 4. The germline CDR1 and CDR2 sequences are LGHNA and YSLEER. The CDR3 length is 15 residues.

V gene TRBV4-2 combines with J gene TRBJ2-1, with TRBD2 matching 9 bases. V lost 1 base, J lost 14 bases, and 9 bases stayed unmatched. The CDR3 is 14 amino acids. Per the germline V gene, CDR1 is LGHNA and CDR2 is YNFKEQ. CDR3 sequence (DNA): TGTGCCAGCAGCCAAGGGCTAGCGGGAAGAGGTGAGTTCTTC. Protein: CASSQGLAGRGEFF.

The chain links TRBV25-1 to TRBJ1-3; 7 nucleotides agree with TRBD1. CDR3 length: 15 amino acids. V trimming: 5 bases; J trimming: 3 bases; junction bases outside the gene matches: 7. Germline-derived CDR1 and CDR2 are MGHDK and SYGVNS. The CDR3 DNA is TGTGCCAGCAGTCCCAGACAGGGTGGTGGAAACACCATATATTTT. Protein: CASSPRQGGGNTIYF.

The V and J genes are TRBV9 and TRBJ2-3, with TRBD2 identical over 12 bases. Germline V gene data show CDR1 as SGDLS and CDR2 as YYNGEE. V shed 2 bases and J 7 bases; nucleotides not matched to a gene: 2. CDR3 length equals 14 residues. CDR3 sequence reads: CASSVRTSGNTQYF. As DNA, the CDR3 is TGTGCCAGCAGCGTCCGGACTAGCGGGAATACGCAGTATTTT.

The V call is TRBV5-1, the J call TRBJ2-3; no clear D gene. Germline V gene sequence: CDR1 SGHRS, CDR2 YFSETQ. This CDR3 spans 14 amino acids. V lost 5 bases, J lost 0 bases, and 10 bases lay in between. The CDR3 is CASRPEPSTDTQYF. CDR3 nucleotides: TGCGCCAGCAGACCGGAGCCTAGCACAGATACGCAGTATTTT. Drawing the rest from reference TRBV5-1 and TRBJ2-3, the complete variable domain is KAGVTQTPRYLIKTRGQQVTLSCSPISGHRSVSWYQQTPGQGLQFLFEYFSETQRNKGNFPGRFSGRQFSNSRSEMNVSTLELGDSALYLCASRPEPSTDTQYFGPGTRLTVL.

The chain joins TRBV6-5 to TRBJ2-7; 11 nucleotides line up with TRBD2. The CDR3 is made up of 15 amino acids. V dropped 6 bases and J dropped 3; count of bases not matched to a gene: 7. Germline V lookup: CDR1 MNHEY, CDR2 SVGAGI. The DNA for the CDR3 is TGTGCCAGCAGCCCCGGGACTAGCGGCAACTACGAGCAGTACGTC. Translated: CASSPGTSGNYEQYV.

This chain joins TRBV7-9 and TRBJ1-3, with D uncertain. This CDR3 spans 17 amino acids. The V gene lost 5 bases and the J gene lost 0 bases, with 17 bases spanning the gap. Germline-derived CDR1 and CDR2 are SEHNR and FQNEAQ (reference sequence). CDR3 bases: TGTGCCAGCAGCCCAAAATTGGTTCCCTTCTCTGGAAACACCATATATTTT. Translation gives CASSPKLVPFSGNTIYF.

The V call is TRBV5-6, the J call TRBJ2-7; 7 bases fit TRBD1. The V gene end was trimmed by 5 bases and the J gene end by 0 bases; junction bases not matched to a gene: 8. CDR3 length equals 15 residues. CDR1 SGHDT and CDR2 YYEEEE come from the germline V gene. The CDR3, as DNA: TGTGCCAGCAGACCCGGGACAGAGACCTCCTACGAGCAGTACTTC. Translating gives CASRPGTETSYEQYF.

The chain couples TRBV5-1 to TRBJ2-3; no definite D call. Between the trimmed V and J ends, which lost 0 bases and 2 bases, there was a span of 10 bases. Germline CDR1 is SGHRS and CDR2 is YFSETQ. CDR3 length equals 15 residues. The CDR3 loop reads CASSLAQPYTDTQYF. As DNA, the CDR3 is TGCGCCAGCAGCTTGGCCCAGCCGTACACAGATACGCAGTATTTT.

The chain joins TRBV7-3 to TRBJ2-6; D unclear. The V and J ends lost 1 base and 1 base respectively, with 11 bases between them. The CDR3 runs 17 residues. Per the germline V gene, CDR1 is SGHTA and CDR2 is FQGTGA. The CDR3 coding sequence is TGTGCCAGCAGCTTAAAAGGCAGCCCGTCTGGGGCCAACGTCCTGACTTTC. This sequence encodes CASSLKGSPSGANVLTF.

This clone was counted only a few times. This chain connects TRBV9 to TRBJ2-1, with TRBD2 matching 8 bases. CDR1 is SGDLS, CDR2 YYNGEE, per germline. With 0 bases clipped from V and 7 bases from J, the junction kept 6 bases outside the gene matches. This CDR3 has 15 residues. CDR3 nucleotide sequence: TGTGCCAGCAGCGTAGAAAGCGGGAGTTCTAATGAGCAGTTCTTC. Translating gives CASSVESGSSNEQFF.

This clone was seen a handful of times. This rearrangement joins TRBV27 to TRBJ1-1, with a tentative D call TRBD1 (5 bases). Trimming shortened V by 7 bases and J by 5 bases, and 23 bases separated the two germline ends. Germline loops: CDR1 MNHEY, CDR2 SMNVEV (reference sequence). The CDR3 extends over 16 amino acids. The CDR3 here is CASTPLGAGLRTEAFF. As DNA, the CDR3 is TGTGCCAGCACTCCTCTCGGGGCAGGGTTGAGGACTGAAGCTTTCTTT.

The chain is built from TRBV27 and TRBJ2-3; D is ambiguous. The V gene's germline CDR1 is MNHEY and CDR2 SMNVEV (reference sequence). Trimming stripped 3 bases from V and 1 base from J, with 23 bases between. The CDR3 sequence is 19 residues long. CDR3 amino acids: CASSLSGGSPITGTDTQYF. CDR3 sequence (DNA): TGTGCCAGCAGTTTGTCTGGCGGCTCCCCCATAACGGGCACAGATACGCAGTATTTT.

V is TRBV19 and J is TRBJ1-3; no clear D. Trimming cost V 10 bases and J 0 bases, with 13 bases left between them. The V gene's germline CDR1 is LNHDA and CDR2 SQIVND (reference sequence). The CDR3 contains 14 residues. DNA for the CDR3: TGTGCCACGTTTTCGGTTTACTCTGGAAACACCATATATTTT. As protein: CATFSVYSGNTIYF.

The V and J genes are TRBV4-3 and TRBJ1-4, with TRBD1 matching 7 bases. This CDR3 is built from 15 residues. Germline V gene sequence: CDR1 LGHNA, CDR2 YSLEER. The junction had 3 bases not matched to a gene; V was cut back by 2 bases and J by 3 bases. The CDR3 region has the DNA TGCGCCAGCAGCCAACAGGGGGAGTCTAATGAAAAACTGTTTTTT. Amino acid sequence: CASSQQGESNEKLFF.

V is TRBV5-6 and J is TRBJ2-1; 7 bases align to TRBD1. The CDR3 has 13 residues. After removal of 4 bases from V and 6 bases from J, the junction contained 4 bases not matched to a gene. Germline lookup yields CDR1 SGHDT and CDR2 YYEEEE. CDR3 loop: CASSKGQSNEQFF. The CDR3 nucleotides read TGTGCCAGCAGCAAGGGACAGTCCAATGAGCAGTTCTTC.

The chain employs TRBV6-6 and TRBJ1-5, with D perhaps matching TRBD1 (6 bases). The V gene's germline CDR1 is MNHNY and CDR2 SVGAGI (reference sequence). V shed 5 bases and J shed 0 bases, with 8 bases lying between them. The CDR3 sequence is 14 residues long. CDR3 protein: CASSGQNSNQPQHF. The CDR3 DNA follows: TGTGCCAGCAGTGGACAGAATAGCAATCAGCCCCAGCATTTT.

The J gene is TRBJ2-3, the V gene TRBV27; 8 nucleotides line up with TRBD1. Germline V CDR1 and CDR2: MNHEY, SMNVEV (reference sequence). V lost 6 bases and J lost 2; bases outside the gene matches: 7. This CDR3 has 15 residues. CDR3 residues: CASRHRGSNTDTQYF. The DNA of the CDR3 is TGTGCCAGCAGGCACAGGGGGTCCAACACAGATACGCAGTATTTT.